The T cell receptor (beta chain) under discussion was sequenced for a study of cytomegalovirus exposure and HLA in healthy donors. Overall study context: Around 80 million unique TCR sequences came from HLA-typed donors in an early release.

Healthy bone marrow donors made up the donor group. With 3 bases clipped from V and 3 bases from J, the junction kept 4 bases outside the gene matches. The germline V gene has CDR1 SGHNT and CDR2 YYREEE (reference sequence). The CDR3 consists of 15 residues. The PCR was carried out with 60 Vbeta primers and 13 Jbeta primers. The repertoire was sequenced with immunoSEQ multiplex PCR; TCRdb's copy has only in-frame clones and lacks some. The sample shows 120,000 to 150,000 clones, approximately 72% of them seen only once. This clonotype originated in a man aged 40-55 years in good health and CMV-seronegative. Sequencing was done on a sample of PBMCs. The V and J genes are TRBV5-4 and TRBJ2-1, with 9 bases fitting TRBD2. The chain's CDR3 is CASSSGTSRYNEQFF. CDR3 DNA: TGTGCCAGCAGCTCCGGGACTAGCCGCTACAATGAGCAGTTCTTC.